Listed below are T cell receptor beta chains from one sample, sequenced in a study of blood T cell repertoires in COVID-19. Only in-frame clones appear in the TCRdb table, and some are missing; sequencing was by immunoSEQ multiplex PCR. The data contain under 95,000 clones, roughly four fifths of them singletons. Material: peripheral blood. Receptor source: a woman older than 75 with acute or convalescent COVID-19. Each CDR3 is given with its conserved first and last residue. The order of the fields is CDR3 DNA, CDR3 protein, J gene, D gene, V gene, CDR3 length, clone size. A D gene is named only where the DNA matches it firmly. Not all rows give a size; the values are once, few, many and, for expanded clones, a class.

TGTGCCAGTAGTTTGACTAGCGGGAACCGAAATGAGCAGTTCTTC	CASSLTSGNRNEQFF	TRBJ2-1	TRBD2	TRBV19	15	-
TGTGCCAGCAGGCGGGTGGGCGATTTACCCCTCCACTTT	CASRRVGDLPLHF	TRBJ1-6	-	TRBV27	13	-
TGTGCCAGTAGTATCGACAGGAGGAATTCACCCCTCCACTTT	CASSIDRRNSPLHF	TRBJ1-6	-	TRBV19	14	once
TGCGCCAGCAGTCAAATTATTGTTAAACAGTACAATGAGCAGTTCTTC	CASSQIIVKQYNEQFF	TRBJ2-1	-	TRBV23-1	16	-
TGTGCCACCAGTGATACCAGCACCGGGGAGCTGTTTTTT	CATSDTSTGELFF	TRBJ2-2	-	TRBV24-1	13	-
TGTGCCAGCATGAGGGACAGCCAGGCATCCGGGGAGCTGTTTTTT	CASMRDSQASGELFF	TRBJ2-2	TRBD1	TRBV2	15	-
TGTGCCAGCGGTCGGGAAGGCCGGGACACTGAAGCTTTCTTT	CASGREGRDTEAFF	TRBJ1-1	-	TRBV2	14	-
TGCGCCAGCAGTGAAAGACAGCTTAACACCGGGGAGCTGTTTTTT	CASSERQLNTGELFF	TRBJ2-2	-	TRBV10-1	15	-
TGTGCCAGCAGCTGGACTAGCGGGAGCTACAATGAGCAGTTCTTC	CASSWTSGSYNEQFF	TRBJ2-1	TRBD2	TRBV27	15	-
TGTGCCAGCAGTTTCGTTGAGGAGGAAAAACTGTTTTTT	CASSFVEEEKLFF	TRBJ1-4	-	TRBV28	13	few
TGCAGTGCTAGTCTGTCGGGGGGCCTCTACGAGCAGTACTTC	CSASLSGGLYEQYF	TRBJ2-7	-	TRBV20-1	14	-
TGTGCCAGCAGTTTAGGGACAGGCTCCTACTACGAGCAGTACTTC	CASSLGTGSYYEQYF	TRBJ2-7	TRBD1	TRBV27	15	-
TGCAGTGCTAGTAGTCTGACAGGGAATGAAGCTTTCTTT	CSASSLTGNEAFF	TRBJ1-1	TRBD1	TRBV20-1	13	-
TGTGCCAGCAGCTACGCCCCCCCCCGGGACACTGAGCAGTACTTC	CASSYAPPRDTEQYF	TRBJ2-7	-	TRBV7-9	15	-
TGTGCCAGCACTCCTTGGACTAGCGGGAATGAGCAGTTCTTC	CASTPWTSGNEQFF	TRBJ2-1	TRBD2	TRBV2	14	-
TGCGCCAGCAGCTTGCCTGGGGGGTCCGGGGAGCTGTTTTTT	CASSLPGGSGELFF	TRBJ2-2	-	TRBV5-1	14	-
TGTGCCAGCAGCCGAAGGGGTGGCTACACCTTC	CASSRRGGYTF	TRBJ1-2	-	TRBV5-6	11	medium-sized
TGTGCCAGCGTCGGACAGGCTAGCAATCAGCCCCAGCATTTT	CASVGQASNQPQHF	TRBJ1-5	TRBD1	TRBV2	14	few
TGTGCCAGCAGCAGCAGGGAAACCTACGAGCAGTACTTC	CASSSRETYEQYF	TRBJ2-7	-	TRBV5-4	13	-
TGTGCCAGCAGTGACGGGACAGCCCTTCCTGAAGCTTTCTTT	CASSDGTALPEAFF	TRBJ1-1	TRBD1	TRBV2	14	-
TGTGCCAGCAGTTACTTCGGGGGCTCTGGAAACACCATATATTTT	CASSYFGGSGNTIYF	TRBJ1-3	-	TRBV6-6	15	-
TGTGCCAGCAGTCGCTTTTCGGGTGGTAACACCGGGGAGCTGTTTTTT	CASSRFSGGNTGELFF	TRBJ2-2	-	TRBV27	16	once
TGTGCCAGCTCCCTCGAACCGGGACAGGACTCTCCCTACGAGCAGTACTTC	CASSLEPGQDSPYEQYF	TRBJ2-7	TRBD1	TRBV27	17	-
TGTGCCAGCAGTTCCCAGGGCTATGGCTACACCTTC	CASSSQGYGYTF	TRBJ1-2	-	TRBV6-2/TRBV6-3	12	-
TGTGCCAGCAGCCAAGATACAGGTCTAGCGGGGGGTCTGGTCAATGAGCAGTTCTTC	CASSQDTGLAGGLVNEQFF	TRBJ2-1	TRBD2	TRBV4-2	19	-
TGTGCCAGCAGTACAGGAAACTACGAGCAGTACTTC	CASSTGNYEQYF	TRBJ2-7	-	TRBV2	12	-
TGTGCCAGCAGCTTGGGGGGGCCAGATACGCAGTATTTT	CASSLGGPDTQYF	TRBJ2-3	-	TRBV5-6	13	-
TGTGCCAGCAGTGAACTCCGCGATGAGCAGTTCTTC	CASSELRDEQFF	TRBJ2-1	-	TRBV6-1	12	once
TGTGCCAGCAGCCCCGGGACAGGGGGAAACACTGAAGCTTTCTTT	CASSPGTGGNTEAFF	TRBJ1-1	TRBD1	TRBV6-4	15	-
TGTGCCAGCAGCCAAGATCGAGGTTCCGCCAAAAACATTCAGTACTTC	CASSQDRGSAKNIQYF	TRBJ2-4	-	TRBV14	16	-
TGTGCCAGCAGTAACGGACCAGGGGCGCAGTATTTT	CASSNGPGAQYF	TRBJ2-3	-	TRBV6-5	12	-
TGTGCCAGCAGCCGAATCGGGACAGCAAACACCGGGGAGCTGTTTTTT	CASSRIGTANTGELFF	TRBJ2-2	TRBD1	TRBV5-8	16	-
TGTGCCAGCAGCTCAGTTGGGAGTCCCCCGAACACTGAAGCTTTCTTT	CASSSVGSPPNTEAFF	TRBJ1-1	-	TRBV5-6	16	-
TGTGCCAGCAGGGTGCGGGCAGAGACCCAGTACTTC	CASRVRAETQYF	TRBJ2-5	-	TRBV2	12	-
TGCGCCAGCAGCGGAACGAGCGGCCAAGAGACCCAGTACTTC	CASSGTSGQETQYF	TRBJ2-5	-	TRBV5-1	14	-
TGTGCCAGCAGTTACCAACCAACTTATGGCTACACCTTC	CASSYQPTYGYTF	TRBJ1-2	-	TRBV6-5	13	-
TGTGCCAGCAGTTATCCCCCCCCTTTGACAGGGTCGAATGAAAAACTGTTTTTT	CASSYPPPLTGSNEKLFF	TRBJ1-4	TRBD1	TRBV6-2/TRBV6-3	18	few
TGTGCCAGCAGCCCCGGGACAGGGTCTGGAAACACCATATATTTT	CASSPGTGSGNTIYF	TRBJ1-3	TRBD1	TRBV5-4	15	-
TGTGCCAGCAGGATGGGAGGGGTGAACACTGAAGCTTTCTTT	CASRMGGVNTEAFF	TRBJ1-1	-	TRBV28	14	-
TGTGCCAGCATGGGGAGGAGCGGGGGCCAACAAGAGACCCAGTACTTC	CASMGRSGGQQETQYF	TRBJ2-5	TRBD2	TRBV2	16	once
TGTGCCACCCAACCGGGACAGGGGAACACTGAAGCTTTCTTT	CATQPGQGNTEAFF	TRBJ1-1	TRBD1	TRBV24-1	14	few
TGCGCCAGCAGCATTGGGGCACTAGCAGGAGATACGCAGTATTTT	CASSIGALAGDTQYF	TRBJ2-3	-	TRBV5-1	15	-
TGTGCCAGCAGCCGCCGCGGGGGCGGGAGCTCCTACGAGCAGTACTTC	CASSRRGGGSSYEQYF	TRBJ2-7	-	TRBV13	16	-
TGTGCCAGCAGCCGCAGCGGGGGGGCCACGGAGACCCAGTACTTC	CASSRSGGATETQYF	TRBJ2-5	TRBD2	TRBV2	15	few
TGCAGCGTAGGGACAGGTGGAAGCTCCTACGAGCAGTACTTC	CSVGTGGSSYEQYF	TRBJ2-7	TRBD1	TRBV29-1	14	few
TGCGCCAGCAGCTCTAGCGGGAGTTCCTACAATGAGCAGTTCTTC	CASSSSGSSYNEQFF	TRBJ2-1	TRBD2	TRBV5-1	15	-
TGTGCCAGCATTACAGGGGGGACCACTGAAGCTTTCTTT	CASITGGTTEAFF	TRBJ1-1	TRBD1	TRBV6-5	13	-
TGTGCCAGCAGCCAAGAAGGTTTGTTGCAGGGTGAGAACTATGGCTACACCTTC	CASSQEGLLQGENYGYTF	TRBJ1-2	-	TRBV3-1/TRBV3-2	18	-
TGCGCCAGCAGGCCACACACAGATACGCAGTATTTT	CASRPHTDTQYF	TRBJ2-3	-	TRBV5-1	12	-